The 18 T cell receptor beta chains below all came from one sample that was sequenced in a study of cytomegalovirus exposure and HLA in healthy donors. Primers included in the PCR were 60 Vbeta and 13 Jbeta primers. The assay was immunoSEQ multiplex PCR, and TCRdb's table has in-frame clones only and misses some. Among 100,000 to 120,000 clones, roughly four fifths were seen once, and the ten largest hold under 1.5%. Sequenced input: PBMCs. Receptor source: a woman aged 25-40 years in good health and CMV-seronegative.

The chain links TRBV29-1 to TRBJ2-5; 10 positions match TRBD1. Germline V gene data show CDR1 as SQVTM and CDR2 as ANQGSEA. After removal of 7 bases from V and 2 bases from J, the junction contained 10 bases not matched to a gene. This CDR3 has 15 residues. The chain's CDR3 is CSGNRDRGYQETQYF. In nucleotides, the CDR3 is TGCAGCGGCAACCGGGACAGGGGATATCAAGAGACCCAGTACTTC. Using reference TRBV29-1 and TRBJ2-5 for the parts outside the CDR3, the full variable domain is SAVISQKPSRDICQRGTSLTIQCQVDSQVTMMFWYRQQPGQSLTLIATANQGSEATYESGFVIDKFPISRPNLTFSTLTVSNMSPEDSSIYLCSGNRDRGYQETQYFGPGTRLLVL.

The V call is TRBV6-1, the J call TRBJ1-2; possible D gene TRBD1, 6 bases. Looked up from germline, CDR1 is MNHNS and CDR2 is SASEGT. This CDR3 spans 14 amino acids. The V and J ends lost 2 bases and 5 bases respectively, with 12 bases between them. The CDR3 spells CASSEYQGIYGYTF. CDR3 DNA: TGTGCCAGCAGTGAATATCAGGGGATTTATGGCTACACCTTC.

This clone was recorded a few times. In DNA, the CDR3 is TGTGCCAGCAGCTTCCCTCAGCGGGGGGGAAAGAGCTCCTACAATGAGCAGTTCTTC. It specifies CASSFPQRGGKSSYNEQFF. The chain carries TRBV5-5 and TRBJ2-1; TRBD2 matches 10 bases. V trimming: 2 bases; J trimming: 0 bases; junction bases outside the gene matches: 11. CDR1 and CDR2 (germline): SGHKS, YYEKEE (reference sequence). This CDR3 region has 19 residues.

CDR3 DNA sequence: TGCGCCAGCGCGGGACAGGGGGCTCCAGATACGCAGTATTTT. Translated: CASAGQGAPDTQYF. This chain links TRBV5-1 with TRBJ2-3; 12 bases match TRBD1. V lost 7 bases and J lost 4; bases outside the gene matches: 4. The CDR3 is 14 amino acids. Looked up from germline, CDR1 is SGHRS and CDR2 is YFSETQ.

The chain combines TRBV28 with TRBJ2-7; TRBD2 is a possible D gene (5 bases). Germline loops: CDR1 MDHEN, CDR2 SYDVKM. V lost 4 bases and J 4 bases, leaving 11 bases between the germline ends. The CDR3 is 13 amino acids. In nucleotides, the CDR3 is TGTGCCAGCAGTTCGGGGATGGTATACGAGCAGTACTTC. Translated, it gives CASSSGMVYEQYF.

This chain connects TRBV9 to TRBJ2-5; D perhaps matches TRBD1 (6 bases). CDR3 size: 15 residues. The V gene lost 3 bases and the J gene lost 2 bases, with 14 bases spanning the gap. Germline-derived CDR1 and CDR2 are SGDLS and YYNGEE. CDR3 protein: CASSGTGQGQETQYF. CDR3 DNA sequence: TGTGCCAGCAGCGGTACAGGGCAGGGGCAAGAGACCCAGTACTTC.

This clone turned up a few times. The V gene is TRBV28, the J gene TRBJ2-1, with a weak D call TRBD2 (6 bases). V was shortened by 7 bases and J by 6 bases, with 19 bases between the two germline ends. Germline V gene data show CDR1 as MDHEN and CDR2 as SYDVKM. The CDR3 extends over 15 amino acids. The CDR3 bases are TGTGCCAGCACCGACCGCGGGGAGGTGCGCAATGAGCAGTTCTTC. This sequence encodes CASTDRGEVRNEQFF.

J is TRBJ1-2 and V is TRBV5-6; D may be TRBD1 (5 bases). Germline V lookup: CDR1 SGHDT, CDR2 YYEEEE. The CDR3 runs 15 residues. Trimming pared 4 bases from V and 5 bases from J, leaving 18 bases between. CDR3 amino acids: CASSTSGGMPYGYTF. DNA of the CDR3: TGTGCCAGCAGCACCTCCGGGGGAATGCCGTATGGCTACACCTTC. Full variable domain (rest looked up from reference TRBV5-6 and TRBJ1-2): DAGVTQSPTHLIKTRGQQVTLRCSPKSGHDTVSWYQQALGQGPQFIFQYYEEEERQRGNFPDRFSGHQFPNYSSELNVNALLLGDSALYLCASSTSGGMPYGYTFGSGTRLTVV.

This rearrangement joins TRBV28 to TRBJ1-6; 9 nucleotides line up with TRBD1. The CDR3 covers 18 residues. J was trimmed by 6 bases and V by 5 bases; bases with no gene match: 14. The germline V gene has CDR1 MDHEN and CDR2 SYDVKM. CDR3 DNA: TGTGCCAGCAGTCAAAGGTTGGGACAGGGAAACCTTAATTCACCCCTCCACTTT. Amino acids: CASSQRLGQGNLNSPLHF. The variable domain in full, completed from reference TRBV28 and TRBJ1-6, reads DVKVTQSSRYLVKRTGEKVFLECVQDMDHENMFWYRQDPGLGLRLIYFSYDVKMKEKGDIPEGYSVSREKKERFSLILESASTNQTSMYLCASSQRLGQGNLNSPLHFGNGTRLTVT.

The V gene is TRBV30, the J gene TRBJ2-7; a weak D match, TRBD1 (6 bases). Germline V CDR1 and CDR2: GTSNPN, SVGIG (reference sequence). The CDR3 runs to 12 residues. V shed 3 bases and J shed 3 bases, with 9 bases lying between them. The CDR3 DNA sequence: TGTGCCTGGAGGGGGGACATCTACGAGCAGTACTTC. Its translation is CAWRGDIYEQYF.

This clone has only a few counts. The chain joins TRBV15 to TRBJ2-6, with D hard to call. Germline lookup yields CDR1 LNHNV and CDR2 YYDKDF (reference sequence). This CDR3 spans 14 amino acids. The V end was cut by 5 bases, the J end by 2 bases, with 7 bases between. The CDR3, as DNA: TGTGCCACCAGCGCATCAGCTGGGGCCAACGTCCTGACTTTC. Encoded protein: CATSASAGANVLTF.

The chain uses TRBV25-1 and TRBJ2-7; the match to TRBD1 covers 9 bases. V shed 7 bases, J shed 7 bases, and the junction held 8 bases outside the gene matches. The length of the CDR3 is 13 residues. In germline, CDR1 is MGHDK, CDR2 SYGVNS. The CDR3 sequence is CASTGTGPWEQYF. The CDR3 bases are TGTGCCAGCACCGGGACAGGGCCGTGGGAGCAGTACTTC.

The chain links TRBV7-9 to TRBJ1-1; no clear D gene. Between the trimmed V and J ends, which lost 5 bases and 1 base, there was a span of 14 bases. The CDR3 totals 15 residues. Germline-derived CDR1 and CDR2 are SEHNR and FQNEAQ (reference sequence). DNA for the CDR3: TGTGCCAGCAGCGCGTGGGATCGGGGGAACACTGAAGCTTTCTTT. This encodes CASSAWDRGNTEAFF.

This chain uses TRBV28 with TRBJ1-2; possible D gene TRBD1, 5 bases. There are 12 residues in the CDR3. V lost 4 bases to trimming and J lost 2 bases, with 5 bases between them. Germline assignment: CDR1 MDHEN and CDR2 SYDVKM. CDR3 protein: CASSWTNYGYTF. For the CDR3, the DNA is TGTGCCAGCAGTTGGACAAACTATGGCTACACCTTC.

This clone was seen just once. The chain uses TRBV2 and TRBJ2-5; 7 bases are a match to TRBD2. The CDR3 sequence is 16 residues long. CDR1 is SNHLY, CDR2 FYNNEI, per germline. With 0 bases clipped from V and 2 bases from J, the junction kept 6 bases outside the gene matches. CDR3 region: CASSEALLADQETQYF. The CDR3 DNA reads as TGTGCCAGCAGTGAAGCGCTCCTAGCGGATCAAGAGACCCAGTACTTC.

V usage is TRBV29-1 and J usage is TRBJ1-1; D remains ambiguous. Germline CDR1 and CDR2: SQVTM and ANQGSEA. V was shortened by 3 bases and J by 6 bases, with 5 bases between the two germline ends. The CDR3 contains 10 residues. The CDR3 here is CSVERAEAFF. CDR3 coding DNA: TGCAGCGTTGAGCGGGCTGAAGCTTTCTTT.

The chain combines TRBV10-3 with TRBJ1-3, with D perhaps matching TRBD1 (6 bases). The CDR3 spans 13 residues. Germline V gene sequence: CDR1 ENHRY, CDR2 SYGVKD. Trimming left V 5 bases short and J 4 bases short, with 9 bases between. In DNA form, the CDR3 reads TGTGCCATCAGTAGTGGACAGGGAAACACCATATATTTT. Protein: CAISSGQGNTIYF.

CDR3 protein: CASSLSQREGNEQFF. The CDR3 DNA reads as TGTGCCAGCAGCTTAAGTCAGCGGGAGGGCAATGAGCAGTTCTTC. The chain combines TRBV7-9 with TRBJ2-1; TRBD2 aligns across 10 bases. Germline lookup yields CDR1 SEHNR and CDR2 FQNEAQ (reference sequence). The CDR3 has 15 amino acids. After removal of 2 bases from V and 6 bases from J, the junction contained 4 bases not matched to a gene.